Shown below are 10 T cell receptor beta chains from a single sample sequenced in a study of T-cell reconstitution after alpha-beta-depleted transplantation in children. Preparation of the TCRbeta library was carried out with unique molecular identifiers. TCRdb reprocessed the PCR reads via MiXCR and lists one record per CDR3 protein. This table holds 150,000 to 200,000 distinct CDR3 sequences, 11% found once. The sample in question was PBMCs, obtained before TCRalphabeta/CD19-depleted stem cell transplant. These receptors came from a boy aged 2 to 9 with acute myeloid leukemia, due to receive a stem cell transplant.

The chain is built from TRBV13 and TRBJ2-1; D not certain. The CDR3 totals 13 residues. Germline V gives CDR1 PRHDT, CDR2 FYEKMQ (reference sequence). Trimming left V 4 bases short and J 11 bases short, with 15 bases between. CDR3: CASSSGPLLQQFF. The CDR3 region has the DNA TGTGCCAGCAGCTCCGGGCCTCTCTTACAGCAGTTCTTC.

This clonotype was detected ten times or more. This chain joins TRBV5-1 and TRBJ1-2; the D gene is possibly TRBD1 (5 bases). V lost 7 bases and J lost 7, with 11 bases in between. The CDR3 contains 11 residues. Germline CDR1 reads SGHRS; CDR2 reads YFSETQ. The CDR3 DNA reads TGCGCCAGCGGAGAGGGGTTTGGCTACACCTTC. This sequence encodes CASGEGFGYTF. Full variable domain (missing parts from reference TRBV5-1 and TRBJ1-2): KAGVTQTPRYLIKTRGQQVTLSCSPISGHRSVSWYQQTPGQGLQFLFEYFSETQRNKGNFPGRFSGRQFSNSRSEMNVSTLELGDSALYLCASGEGFGYTFGSGTRLTVV.

This clonotype occurred a few times. The V and J genes are TRBV11-3 and TRBJ2-1, with no clear D. The germline V gene has CDR1 SGHNT and CDR2 YENEEA. There are 11 residues in the CDR3. V was cut by 0 bases and J by 9 bases, with 3 bases left in between. CDR3 region: CASSLEGEQFF. The CDR3, as DNA: TGTGCCAGCAGCTTAGAGGGTGAGCAGTTCTTC.

This clonotype was seen at least ten times. The chain carries TRBV3-1 and TRBJ2-1; no clear D gene. Germline loops: CDR1 LGHDT, CDR2 YNNKEL (reference sequence). V was pared by 0 bases and J by 6 bases, with 12 bases between. This CDR3 has 15 residues. In DNA, the CDR3 is TGTGCCAGCAGCCAAGAACGACTTACCCTCAATGAGCAGTTCTTC. It encodes CASSQERLTLNEQFF.

This clonotype was seen ten or more times. The chain employs TRBV25-1 and TRBJ1-1; D is ambiguous. The CDR3 is 15 residues long. The germline gives CDR1 MGHDK, CDR2 SYGVNS. Trimming removed 2 bases at V and 0 bases at J, with 10 bases between. CDR3 region: CASSERRGVNTEAFF. The CDR3 region has the DNA TGTGCCAGCAGTGAACGACGCGGGGTGAACACTGAAGCTTTCTTT.

Concerning this clonotype: A much bigger clone sits one base away, suggesting this may be a read error. The chain couples TRBV20-1 to TRBJ1-1; 8 bases are a match to TRBD1. Per the germline V gene, CDR1 is DFQATT and CDR2 is SNEGSKA (reference sequence). This CDR3 is built from 16 residues. This CDR3 is CCAFWDRRRMNTEAFF. The DNA of the CDR3 is TGCTGTGCTTTCTGGGACAGGAGGAGGATGAACACTGAAGCTTTCTTT.

This clonotype was counted many times. The V gene is TRBV24-1, the J gene TRBJ2-7; D is unclear. CDR1 is KGHDR and CDR2 is SFDVKD in the germline V gene. The CDR3 length is 9 residues. V was clipped by 8 bases and J by 5 bases, with 3 bases between them. The CDR3, as DNA: TGTGCCACCACAGACGAGCAGTACGTC. Translating gives CATTDEQYV.

This clonotype was observed many times. The chain employs TRBV7-2 and TRBJ1-2; D unclear. There are 14 residues in the CDR3. Trimming removed 5 bases at V and 6 bases at J, with 16 bases between. Germline-derived CDR1 and CDR2 are SGHTA and FQGNSA. CDR3 region: CASSSPYGGHGYTF. In nucleotides, the CDR3 is TGTGCCAGCAGCAGCCCCTATGGAGGGCATGGCTACACCTTC.

This clonotype has ten or more counts. The V and J genes are TRBV29-1 and TRBJ1-2, with TRBD1 identical over 7 bases. CDR1 is SQVTM, CDR2 ANQGSEA, per germline. The CDR3 runs to 16 residues. Trimming removed 1 base from V and 5 bases from J; junction bases left unmatched: 13. The CDR3 spells CSVEGGTGEIGYGYTF. CDR3 in DNA: TGCAGCGTTGAAGGGGGAACAGGGGAAATCGGGTATGGCTACACCTTC. Filled out from reference TRBV29-1 and TRBJ1-2, the complete variable domain reads SAVISQKPSRDICQRGTSLTIQCQVDSQVTMMFWYRQQPGQSLTLIATANQGSEATYESGFVIDKFPISRPNLTFSTLTVSNMSPEDSSIYLCSVEGGTGEIGYGYTFGSGTRLTVV.

In its sample, this clonotype was seen many times. This chain joins TRBV27 and TRBJ2-2; D gene ambiguous. Trimming cost V 2 bases and J 0 bases, with 10 bases left between them. Germline values: CDR1 MNHEY, CDR2 SMNVEV (reference sequence). The CDR3 consists of 16 residues. The CDR3 is CASSLGQVANTGELFF. The CDR3 nucleotides read TGTGCCAGCAGTTTAGGTCAGGTCGCGAACACCGGGGAGCTGTTTTTT.